This TCR beta chain was retrieved from a study of blood T cell repertoires in COVID-19 (dated by TCRdb to 2020 to 2021). In terms of the full investigation: Collaborator samples came from the United States, Italy and Spain and covered acute and convalescent phases of COVID-19. Subjects who had been exposed to COVID-19, were actively infected with it, or had recovered from it provided the deeply sampled blood TCRbeta repertoires that made up the dataset. The samples were drawn from two sources: the first 160 participants of the ongoing ImmuneRACE study, and 1,200 or so subjects contributed by 6 global collaborators. A de-identified subject ID, COVID-19 status, age in years and sex were almost always included in the sample metadata. The prospective study material was composed of cDNA or gDNA derived from T cells, B-cell-depleted T cells, or PBMCs. Where available, HLA class I and class II types were taken from metadata supplied by the sample provider and were not determined by assay-based typing. The repertoires were made available in a free public database intended to serve as a resource for research on the immune response to SARS-CoV-2. Findings and caveats that apply to the study as a whole: The amount of clinical and demographic metadata varied by source and participant and was provided uncurated.

The collaborating institutions used their own protocols to collect whole blood in K2EDTA tubes. For TCRbeta analysis, collaborators shipped samples in one of three forms: frozen whole blood, isolated PBMCs, or DNA extracted from either of those sample types. The germline V gene provides CDR1 SQVTM and CDR2 ANQGSEA. The CDR3 starts with the cysteine, ends with the phenylalanine, and has 12 residues. This entry keeps only the CDR3 DNA: 36 bases, framed from base 1. TCRbeta CDR3 regions were amplified from genomic DNA by means of the immunoSEQ Assay, a bias-controlled multiplex PCR. For the original study's pipeline: Nucleated cell counts per sample were estimated from amplification of reference gene primers within the assay. To quantify the absolute abundance of each unique TCRbeta CDR3 rearrangement, sequence reads were collapsed and filtered. For each sample, productive Simpson clonality was calculated as the square root of Simpson's diversity index across productive rearrangements. TCRdb stores this immuneACCESS table with in-frame sequences only. Part of the clones is absent; in the studies checked, under half of the shortfall reflects unresolved V genes, and no reason is known for the rest. V and J calls and clone size are as listed in that table; D and trimming were resolved from the DNA. A total of roughly 240,000 clones appear in this sample, about four fifths of them only once. The ten largest clones capture 4.7% of the sample.

As for this clone: No cognate antigen has been identified for it. One end of the junction is discordant with germline, which a read error may explain. The same CDR3 also results from other DNA sequences found in this sample.

This clonotype was sampled from a woman aged 70-85 years with acute or convalescent COVID-19. The sequence is built from TRBV29-1 and TRBJ1-1, and 7 junctional nucleotides match TRBD1. Specimen: peripheral blood. The DNA sequence is TGCAGCGCTGAACAGGGGAGCACTGAAGCTTTCTTT. It specifies CSAEQGSTEAFF. With all but the CDR3 taken from the reference TRBV29-1 and TRBJ1-1 genes, the full variable domain is: SAVISQKPSRDICQRGTSLTIQCQVDSQVTMMFWYRQQPGQSLTLIATANQGSEATYESGFVIDKFPISRPNLTFSTLTVSNMSPEDSSIYLCSAEQGSTEAFFGQGTRLTVV.